One and the same sample provided the 11 T cell receptor beta chains below, sequenced in a study of pediatric ulcerative colitis. The method was immunoSEQ multiplex PCR; TCRdb's version includes in-frame clones alone and lacks a portion of them. The table lists tens of thousands of clones, 70% to 90% of them singletons. Sequenced material: blood. Source of these receptors: a boy aged 5 to 17 with severe ulcerative colitis.

This chain connects TRBV4-1 to TRBJ2-5; D is perhaps TRBD1 or TRBD2 (5 bases each). The germline V gene has CDR1 MGHRA and CDR2 YSYEKL. The V end was cut by 2 bases, the J end by 5 bases, with 18 bases between. The CDR3 is made up of 16 amino acids. CDR3 in amino acids: CASSQSRQGAWETQYF. The CDR3 DNA is TGCGCCAGCAGCCAAAGCCGCCAGGGAGCTTGGGAGACCCAGTACTTC.

This clone has just a few counts. V is TRBV7-9 and J is TRBJ1-2; tentatively, D is TRBD1 (5 bases). The CDR3 totals 14 residues. Germline V lookup: CDR1 SEHNR, CDR2 FQNEAQ (reference sequence). Trimming took off 1 base at V and 9 bases at J, with 15 bases between the two ends. The CDR3 loop is CASSLVSGLLSYTF. The CDR3 nucleotides are TGTGCCAGCAGCTTAGTTTCAGGGTTACTGAGCTACACCTTC.

V is TRBV2 and J is TRBJ2-2; D not certain. CDR3 length: 13 amino acids. The V gene's germline CDR1 is SNHLY and CDR2 FYNNEI. V lost 3 bases and J 0 bases, leaving 2 bases between the germline ends. The chain's CDR3 is CASSEANTGELFF. CDR3 in DNA: TGTGCCAGCAGTGAGGCGAACACCGGGGAGCTGTTTTTT.

The chain couples TRBV15 to TRBJ1-1, with D perhaps TRBD1 (5 bases). Germline CDR1 LNHNV, CDR2 YYDKDF (reference sequence). The V and J ends lost 3 bases and 1 base respectively, with 6 bases between them. The CDR3 is made up of 13 amino acids. This CDR3 reads CATSRTENTEAFF. CDR3 in DNA: TGTGCCACCAGCAGGACAGAGAACACTGAAGCTTTCTTT.

The rearrangement links TRBV5-1 to TRBJ1-1, with D hard to call. The germline V gene encodes CDR1 SGHRS and CDR2 YFSETQ. V gave up 0 bases and J gave up 1 base, with 7 bases separating them. This CDR3 has 14 residues. DNA for the CDR3: TGCGCCAGCAGCTTGGGACAAGAGAACACTGAAGCTTTCTTT. Residues: CASSLGQENTEAFF.

The chain carries TRBV19 and TRBJ2-2; no firm D call. CDR3 size: 15 residues. Looked up from germline, CDR1 is LNHDA and CDR2 is SQIVND (reference sequence). V gave up 6 bases and J gave up 6 bases, with 17 bases separating them. The CDR3, as DNA: TGTGCCAGTAGCCCTGGGAATGAGGTGGCCGGGGAGCTGTTTTTT. It yields the protein CASSPGNEVAGELFF.

The V and J genes are TRBV5-6 and TRBJ1-2; 10 positions agree with TRBD1. The CDR3 is 17 residues long. Germline CDR1 reads SGHDT; CDR2 reads YYEEEE. V shed 4 bases and J 1 base; nucleotides not matched to a gene: 10. The CDR3 bases are TGTGCCAGCAGCACTGGGACAGGGGCATTATATAACTATGGCTACACCTTC. Amino acids: CASSTGTGALYNYGYTF.

The V gene is TRBV7-3, the J gene TRBJ2-3; 10 positions match TRBD2. Germline CDR1 is SGHTA and CDR2 is FQGTGA. With V trimmed by 2 bases and J by 0 bases, 8 bases remained unmatched. The CDR3 spans 18 residues. The CDR3, as DNA: TGTGCCAGCAGCTTAGGACTAGCGGAGGTCTTTAGCACAGATACGCAGTATTTT. It yields the protein CASSLGLAEVFSTDTQYF.

This sequence joins TRBV6-5 and TRBJ1-3, with 7 bases that match TRBD1. Germline-derived CDR1 and CDR2 are MNHEY and SVGAGI. The CDR3 is 14 residues long. With 6 bases clipped from V and 2 bases from J, the junction kept 4 bases outside the gene matches. Written as DNA, the CDR3 is TGTGCCAGCAGCGAGGGACAGCCTGGAAACACCATATATTTT. Amino acids: CASSEGQPGNTIYF.

The rearrangement uses TRBV2 and TRBJ2-1, with D possibly TRBD2 on 5 matching bases. Per the germline V gene, CDR1 is SNHLY and CDR2 is FYNNEI. The CDR3 consists of 15 residues. V dropped 6 bases and J dropped 0 bases, with 12 bases sitting between them. Here the CDR3 reads CASRASPNSYNEQFF. In nucleotides, the CDR3 is TGTGCCAGCAGGGCTAGCCCAAACTCCTACAATGAGCAGTTCTTC.

The chain employs TRBV6-6 and TRBJ1-2; D is uncertain. V was shortened by 8 bases and J by 0 bases, with 7 bases between the two germline ends. Per the germline V gene, CDR1 is MNHNY and CDR2 is SVGAGI (reference sequence). The CDR3 is 12 residues long. CDR3 loop: CASSTANYGYTF. In nucleotides, the CDR3 is TGTGCCAGCTCTACTGCTAACTATGGCTACACCTTC.